These 17 T cell receptor beta chains were all obtained from the same sample, sequenced in a study of T and B cells in COVID-19 patients (dated by TCRdb to about 2020). For sequencing, an Illumina MiSeq was employed. Multiplex PCR with BIOMED2 TRB-A/B primer pools was used to amplify TRB rearrangements. TCRdb cleaned the public reads at Q25 with fastp, built clones with MiXCR and kept in-frame beta chains. Merged by CDR3 protein, the rows form single entries marked with the most common genes and DNA. Recorded for this sample are 13,000 to 15,000 distinct CDR3 sequences; less than 35% of them occurred a single time. 6% to 7.5% of the sample goes to the ten largest clones. Genomic DNA extracted from blood, in amounts of roughly 230-550 ng, served as the starting material for amplifying TRB repertoires. The sequenced sample was blood. These receptors were obtained from a human donor who had recovered from COVID-19.

V usage is TRBV5-1 and J usage is TRBJ2-5; 9 bases map to TRBD2. The trim removed 1 base at V and 5 bases at J, leaving 9 bases unmatched. The CDR3 loop spans 16 amino acids. From germline, CDR1 is SGHRS and CDR2 YFSETQ. In DNA form, the CDR3 reads TGCGCCAGCAGCTTGAGCGTAGCGGGGGAGCGGGAGACCCAGTACTTC. Its protein is CASSLSVAGERETQYF.

By proportion, this clonotype is medium-sized. V and J are TRBV5-4 and TRBJ2-3, with 11 bases aligning to TRBD2. Germline CDR1 SGHNT, CDR2 YYREEE (reference sequence). CDR3 length: 15 amino acids. The V gene end was trimmed by 4 bases and the J gene end by 0 bases; junction bases not matched to a gene: 1. This CDR3 reads CASSLAGGSTDTQYF. CDR3 in DNA: TGTGCCAGCAGCCTAGCGGGGGGTAGCACAGATACGCAGTATTTT.

V and J are TRBV27 and TRBJ2-1; TRBD1 is a possible D gene (5 bases). The ends were cut back, 0 bases at V and 8 bases at J, with 20 bases in the middle. The CDR3 runs to 17 residues. Germline CDR1 is MNHEY and CDR2 is SMNVEV (reference sequence). CDR3 amino acids: CASSLSQGSVGRDEQFF. The CDR3 bases are TGTGCCAGCAGTTTATCCCAGGGAAGTGTTGGTCGGGATGAGCAGTTCTTC.

At least ten counts were recorded for this clonotype. This chain uses TRBV6-2 or TRBV6-3 with TRBJ2-7; D gene ambiguous. V lost 5 bases and J 3 bases, leaving 8 bases between the germline ends. The CDR3 has 12 residues. Per germline, CDR1 MNHEY and CDR2 SVGEGT. In DNA form, the CDR3 reads TGTGCCAGCAGTCCCACCTTCTACGAGCAGTACTTC. Translated: CASSPTFYEQYF.

This rearrangement joins TRBV5-6 to TRBJ1-4; D is possibly TRBD1 (5 bases). Trimming cost V 3 bases and J 6 bases, with 21 bases left between them. There are 17 residues in the CDR3. In germline, CDR1 is SGHDT, CDR2 YYEEEE. The CDR3 protein is CASSSIFIIGGDEKLFF. The DNA of the CDR3 is TGTGCCAGCAGCTCGATCTTCATAATTGGAGGGGATGAAAAACTGTTTTTT.

This clonotype is labeled as medium-sized. The chain uses TRBV29-1 and TRBJ2-3; no firm D call. Trimming removed 1 base from V and 5 bases from J, with 7 bases in between. The germline CDR1 and CDR2 sequences are SQVTM and ANQGSEA. The CDR3 is made up of 12 amino acids. CDR3 protein: CSVEGRRDTQYF. The DNA for the CDR3 is TGCAGCGTTGAAGGGAGACGAGATACGCAGTATTTT.

The chain is built from TRBV5-4 and TRBJ2-2; D could derive from TRBD1 or TRBD2 (5 bases each). The CDR3 spans 14 residues. V was pared by 0 bases and J by 4 bases, with 7 bases between. The V gene's germline CDR1 is SGHNT and CDR2 YYREEE (reference sequence). The DNA for the CDR3 is TGTGCCAGCAGCTTGGTTGGGGGCACCGGGGAGCTGTTTTTT. Translated: CASSLVGGTGELFF.

The chain employs TRBV23-1 and TRBJ1-4; perhaps TRBD1 as D (5 bases). TRBV23-1 is known as an ORF, though its function is uncertain. This CDR3 comprises 15 residues. With 3 bases removed from V and 8 bases from J, the gap between germline ends came to 16 bases. The CDR3: CASSQGTLAWEKLFF. Written as DNA, the CDR3 is TGCGCCAGCAGTCAGGGGACGCTGGCGTGGGAAAAACTGTTTTTT.

The chain uses TRBV24-1 and TRBJ1-5; 7 positions match TRBD1. CDR1 and CDR2 (germline): KGHDR, SFDVKD. V shed 4 bases and J 6 bases; nucleotides not matched to a gene: 14. The CDR3 has 17 residues. CDR3 DNA: TGTGCCACCAGTGAGTCATCCGGGACAGATTTAATTCAGCCCCAGCATTTT. The encoded protein is CATSESSGTDLIQPQHF.

By share, this clonotype ranks as medium-sized. The chain employs TRBV6-5 and TRBJ2-2; D not certain. Germline CDR1 reads MNHEY; CDR2 reads SVGAGI. The CDR3 spans 13 residues. The ends were cut back, 6 bases at V and 3 bases at J, with 8 bases in the middle. CDR3 in DNA: TGTGCCAGCAGGCTACCTTACACCGGGGAGCTGTTTTTT. Protein: CASRLPYTGELFF.

The CDR3 sequence: CSVGGWGIGKLFF. DNA for the CDR3: TGCAGCGTTGGGGGATGGGGGATCGGAAAACTGTTTTTT. The genes are TRBV29-1 and TRBJ1-4; the D gene is possibly TRBD1 (5 bases). The CDR3 totals 13 residues. The V gene's germline CDR1 is SQVTM and CDR2 ANQGSEA. V was trimmed by 4 bases and J by 10 bases, leaving 16 bases between them. Variable domain in full (rest from reference TRBV29-1 and TRBJ1-4): SAVISQKPSRDICQRGTSLTIQCQVDSQVTMMFWYRQQPGQSLTLIATANQGSEATYESGFVIDKFPISRPNLTFSTLTVSNMSPEDSSIYLCSVGGWGIGKLFFGSGTQLSVL.

The V gene is TRBV4-3, the J gene TRBJ2-1, with no clear D. Germline lookup yields CDR1 LGHNA and CDR2 YSLEER. The V end lost 2 bases, the J end lost 0 bases, and 5 bases lay between the germline ends. The CDR3 loop spans 14 amino acids. As DNA, the CDR3 is TGCGCCAGCAGCCAAAGGTTCTCCTACAATGAGCAGTTCTTC. This translates into CASSQRFSYNEQFF.

The V and J genes are TRBV18 and TRBJ1-1; D is possibly TRBD1 (6 bases). Trimming left V 4 bases short and J 0 bases short, with 15 bases between. CDR1 is KGHSH, CDR2 LQKENI, per germline. The CDR3 extends over 16 amino acids. CDR3 residues: CASSRGTGGLNTEAFF. The CDR3 DNA follows: TGTGCCAGCTCACGAGGGACCGGGGGGCTGAACACTGAAGCTTTCTTT.

This clonotype appeared a few times. The CDR3 coding sequence is TGTGCCAGCAGTACTAGCAGATACAATGAGCAGTTCTTC. Translating gives CASSTSRYNEQFF. The chain combines TRBV6-2 or TRBV6-3 with TRBJ2-1, with a tentative D call TRBD2 (6 bases). CDR1 is MNHEY and CDR2 is SVGEGT in the germline V gene. The CDR3 extends over 13 amino acids. The germline V and J ends were trimmed by 5 bases and 4 bases, with 9 bases remaining between them.

The V call is TRBV4-3, the J call TRBJ1-4; a weak D match, TRBD1 (6 bases). From germline, CDR1 is LGHNA and CDR2 YSLEER. V was trimmed by 0 bases and J by 5 bases, leaving 13 bases between them. This CDR3 comprises 16 residues. CDR3 in DNA: TGCGCCAGCAGCCAAGATGGGGGCAGCCAGAATGAAAAACTGTTTTTT. Protein product: CASSQDGGSQNEKLFF.

In its sample, this clonotype is medium-sized. This chain uses TRBV15 with TRBJ2-1; 8 bases align to TRBD1. CDR3 length equals 15 residues. Germline CDR1 is LNHNV and CDR2 is YYDKDF (reference sequence). Trimming cost V 1 base and J 6 bases; bases outside gene matches: 5. CDR3 region: CATSRARTGPNEQFF. Here the CDR3 DNA reads TGTGCCACCAGCAGAGCACGGACAGGGCCCAATGAGCAGTTCTTC.

This clonotype is categorized as medium-sized (0.01 to 0.1%). In DNA, the CDR3 is TGTGCCAGCAGCTTATCGACCCTCTACGAGCAGTACTTC. Its protein is CASSLSTLYEQYF. V gene TRBV6-5 combines with J gene TRBJ2-7; D ambiguous. Trimming took off 6 bases at V and 3 bases at J, with 12 bases between the two ends. This CDR3 spans 13 amino acids. Germline values: CDR1 MNHEY, CDR2 SVGAGI.